This T cell receptor (beta chain) was documented in a study of cytomegalovirus exposure and HLA in healthy donors. Findings and limits, study-wide: Being productive about 87% or about 30% of the time was typical of most TCR beta V segments in an earlier analysis.

This clone is a singleton in its sample. The antigen is not known. The ends were cut back, 8 bases at V and 6 bases at J, with 20 bases in the middle. The CDR3 covers 14 residues. Germline CDR1 MNHNS, CDR2 SASEGT. 13 Jbeta primers and 60 Vbeta primers were used for the PCR. Measured with immunoSEQ multiplex PCR; TCRdb has only the in-frame clones, and not every one. The sample yields some 190,000 clones, 86% seen once. Sequenced material: PBMCs. This sequence was found in a woman aged 25 to 39 in good health and CMV-seronegative. This chain joins TRBV6-1 and TRBJ2-7; maybe TRBD1 (6 bases). The CDR3 sequence: CASAGAGSQVEQYF. CDR3 DNA: TGTGCCAGCGCAGGGGCAGGAAGTCAGGTCGAGCAGTACTTC.